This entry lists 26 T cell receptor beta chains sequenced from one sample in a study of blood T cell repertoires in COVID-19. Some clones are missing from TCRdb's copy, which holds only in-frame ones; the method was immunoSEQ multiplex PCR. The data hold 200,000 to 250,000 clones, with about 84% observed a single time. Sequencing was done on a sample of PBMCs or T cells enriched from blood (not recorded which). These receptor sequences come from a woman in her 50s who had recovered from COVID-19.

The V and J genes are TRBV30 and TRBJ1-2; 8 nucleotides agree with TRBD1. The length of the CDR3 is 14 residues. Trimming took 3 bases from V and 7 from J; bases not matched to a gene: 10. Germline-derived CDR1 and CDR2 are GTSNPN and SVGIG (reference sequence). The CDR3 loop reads CAWSTTGVGAGYTF. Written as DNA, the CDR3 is TGTGCCTGGAGCACGACAGGGGTCGGCGCTGGCTACACCTTC.

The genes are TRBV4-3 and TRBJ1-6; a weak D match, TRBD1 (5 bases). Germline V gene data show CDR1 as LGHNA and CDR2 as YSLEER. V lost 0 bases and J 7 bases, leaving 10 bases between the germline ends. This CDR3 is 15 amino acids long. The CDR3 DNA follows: TGCGCCAGCAGCCAAGATCAGGGCCCAAATTCACCCCTCCACTTT. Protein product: CASSQDQGPNSPLHF.

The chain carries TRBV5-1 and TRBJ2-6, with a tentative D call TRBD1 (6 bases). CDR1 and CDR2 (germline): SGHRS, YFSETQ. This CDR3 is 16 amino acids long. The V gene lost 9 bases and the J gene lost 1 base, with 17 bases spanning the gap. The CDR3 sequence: CATRRDIGSGANVLTF. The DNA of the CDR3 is TGCGCCACTCGCCGGGACATCGGATCTGGGGCCAACGTCCTGACTTTC. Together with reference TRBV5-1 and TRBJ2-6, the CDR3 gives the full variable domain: KAGVTQTPRYLIKTRGQQVTLSCSPISGHRSVSWYQQTPGQGLQFLFEYFSETQRNKGNFPGRFSGRQFSNSRSEMNVSTLELGDSALYLCATRRDIGSGANVLTFGAGSRLTVL.

The chain's CDR3 is CASSLGTSGSSYNEQFF. DNA for the CDR3: TGCGCCAGCAGCTTGGGGACTAGCGGGAGCTCCTACAATGAGCAGTTCTTC. The J gene is TRBJ2-1, the V gene TRBV5-1, with 13 bases identical to TRBD2. This CDR3 spans 17 amino acids. CDR1 SGHRS and CDR2 YFSETQ come from the germline V gene. Germline trimming cut 0 bases from V and 0 bases from J; bases unmatched to any gene: 0.

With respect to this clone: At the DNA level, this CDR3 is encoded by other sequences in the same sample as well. CDR3 coding DNA: TGTGCCAGTAGACCGGGACAGGGCTACAATGAGCAGTTCTTC. This encodes CASRPGQGYNEQFF. The chain carries TRBV19 and TRBJ2-1, with 9 bases identical to TRBD1. V shed 6 bases, J shed 3 bases, and the junction held 3 bases outside the gene matches. The germline gives CDR1 LNHDA, CDR2 SQIVND (reference sequence). The CDR3 sequence is 14 residues long.

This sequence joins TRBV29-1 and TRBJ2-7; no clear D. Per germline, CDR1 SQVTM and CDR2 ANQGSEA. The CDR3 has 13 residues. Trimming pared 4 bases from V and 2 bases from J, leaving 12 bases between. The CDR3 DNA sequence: TGCAGCGTTGGTGGCCCATATACCTACGAGCAGTACTTC. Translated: CSVGGPYTYEQYF.

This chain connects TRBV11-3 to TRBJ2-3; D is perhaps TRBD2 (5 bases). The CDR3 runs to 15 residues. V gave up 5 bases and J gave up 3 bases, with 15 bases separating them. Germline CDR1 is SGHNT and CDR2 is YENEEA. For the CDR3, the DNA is TGTGCCAGCAGCCAGATTCCGGGGTGGACAGATACGCAGTATTTT. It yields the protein CASSQIPGWTDTQYF.

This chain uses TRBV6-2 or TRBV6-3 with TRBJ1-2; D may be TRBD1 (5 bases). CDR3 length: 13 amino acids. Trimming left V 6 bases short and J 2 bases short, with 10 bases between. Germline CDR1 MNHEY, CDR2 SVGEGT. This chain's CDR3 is CASSPDSNYGYTF. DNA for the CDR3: TGTGCCAGCAGCCCCGACAGCAACTATGGCTACACCTTC.

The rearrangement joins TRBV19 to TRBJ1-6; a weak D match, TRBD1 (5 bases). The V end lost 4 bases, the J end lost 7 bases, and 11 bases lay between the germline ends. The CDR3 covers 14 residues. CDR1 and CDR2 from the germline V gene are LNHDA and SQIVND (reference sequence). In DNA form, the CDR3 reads TGTGCCAGTAGTAAGACAGTGGGGAATTCACCCCTCCACTTT. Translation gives CASSKTVGNSPLHF.

The CDR3: CASSLAGGFYNEQFF. DNA of the CDR3: TGCGCCAGCAGTCTAGCTGGGGGCTTTTACAATGAGCAGTTCTTC. The chain employs TRBV23-1 and TRBJ2-1, with a weak D call TRBD1 (6 bases). TRBV23-1 is identified as an open reading frame with a role that is uncertain. The CDR3 is 15 amino acids. Deletions cut 4 bases from V and 4 bases from J, with 14 bases between.

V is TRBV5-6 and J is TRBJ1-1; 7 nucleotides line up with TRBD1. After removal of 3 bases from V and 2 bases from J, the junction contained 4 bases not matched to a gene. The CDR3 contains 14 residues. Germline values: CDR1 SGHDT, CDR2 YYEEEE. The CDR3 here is CASSYTGVNTEAFF. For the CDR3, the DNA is TGTGCCAGCAGCTACACAGGGGTCAACACTGAAGCTTTCTTT.

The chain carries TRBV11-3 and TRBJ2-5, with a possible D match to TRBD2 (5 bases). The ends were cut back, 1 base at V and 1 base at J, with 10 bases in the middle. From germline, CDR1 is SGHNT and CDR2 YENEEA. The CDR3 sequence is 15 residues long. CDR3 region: CASSLVFEGQETQYF. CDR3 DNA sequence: TGTGCCAGCAGCTTAGTGTTTGAGGGCCAAGAGACCCAGTACTTC.

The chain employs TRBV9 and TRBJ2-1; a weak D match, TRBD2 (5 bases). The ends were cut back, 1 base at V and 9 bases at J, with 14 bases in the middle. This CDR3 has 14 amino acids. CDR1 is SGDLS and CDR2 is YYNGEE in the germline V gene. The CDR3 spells CASSVKAAEGEQFF. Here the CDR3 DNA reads TGTGCCAGCAGCGTAAAGGCTGCCGAGGGTGAGCAGTTCTTC.

The CDR3 nucleotides read TGTGCCACCAAAGCTAGCCCCACCGGGGAGCTGTTTTTT. It translates to CATKASPTGELFF. This chain connects TRBV24-1 to TRBJ2-2; TRBD2 is a possible D gene (5 bases). The germline V gene has CDR1 KGHDR and CDR2 SFDVKD. V gave up 8 bases and J gave up 4 bases, with 10 bases separating them. This CDR3 comprises 13 residues.

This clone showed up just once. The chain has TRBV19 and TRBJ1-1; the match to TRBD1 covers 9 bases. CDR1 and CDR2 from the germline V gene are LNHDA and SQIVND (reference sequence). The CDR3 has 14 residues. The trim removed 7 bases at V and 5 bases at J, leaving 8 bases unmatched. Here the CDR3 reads CASTVTGGLTEAFF. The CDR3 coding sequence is TGTGCCAGTACCGTCACAGGGGGCTTAACTGAAGCTTTCTTT.

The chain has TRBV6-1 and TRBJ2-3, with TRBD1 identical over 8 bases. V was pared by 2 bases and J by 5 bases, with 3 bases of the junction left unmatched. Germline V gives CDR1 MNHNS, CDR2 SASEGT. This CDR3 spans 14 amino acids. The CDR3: CASSEQGAVDTQYF. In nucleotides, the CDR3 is TGTGCCAGCAGTGAACAGGGGGCAGTAGATACGCAGTATTTT.

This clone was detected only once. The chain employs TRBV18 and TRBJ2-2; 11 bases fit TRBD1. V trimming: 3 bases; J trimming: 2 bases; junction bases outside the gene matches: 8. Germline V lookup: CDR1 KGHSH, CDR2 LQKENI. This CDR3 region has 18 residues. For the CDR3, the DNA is TGTGCCAGCTCACCGGACGGGACAGGGGGTATTAACACCGGGGAGCTGTTTTTT. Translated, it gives CASSPDGTGGINTGELFF.

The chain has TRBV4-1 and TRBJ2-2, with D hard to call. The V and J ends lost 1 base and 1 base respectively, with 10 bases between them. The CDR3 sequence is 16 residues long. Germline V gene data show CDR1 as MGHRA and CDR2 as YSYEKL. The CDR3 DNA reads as TGCGCCAGCAGCCAAGCTCTTAAACAGAACACCGGGGAGCTGTTTTTT. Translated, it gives CASSQALKQNTGELFF.

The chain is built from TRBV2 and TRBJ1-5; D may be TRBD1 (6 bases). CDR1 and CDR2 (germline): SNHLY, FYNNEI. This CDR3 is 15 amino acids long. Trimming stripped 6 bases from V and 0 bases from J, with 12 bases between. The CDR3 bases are TGTGCCAGCAGGCTACAGGGAAATAGCAATCAGCCCCAGCATTTT. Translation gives CASRLQGNSNQPQHF.

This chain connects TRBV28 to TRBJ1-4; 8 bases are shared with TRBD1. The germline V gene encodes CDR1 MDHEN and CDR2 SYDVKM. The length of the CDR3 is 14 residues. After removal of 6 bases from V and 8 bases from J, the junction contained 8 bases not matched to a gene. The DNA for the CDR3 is TGTGCCAGCAGCCCCACCGGGACAGGCGAAAAACTGTTTTTT. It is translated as CASSPTGTGEKLFF.

CDR3 protein: CATSGPNGDEQYF. CDR3 bases: TGTGCCACCAGTGGGCCAAACGGGGACGAGCAGTACTTC. The V gene is TRBV24-1, the J gene TRBJ2-7, with D perhaps TRBD2 (5 bases). This CDR3 spans 13 amino acids. V was clipped by 5 bases and J by 5 bases, with 12 bases between them. Germline CDR1 and CDR2: KGHDR and SFDVKD.

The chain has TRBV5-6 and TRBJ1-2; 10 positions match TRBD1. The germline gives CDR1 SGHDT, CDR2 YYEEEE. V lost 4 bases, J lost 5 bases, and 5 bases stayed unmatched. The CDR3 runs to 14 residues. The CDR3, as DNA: TGTGCCAGCAGCCGACAGGGGGCAAGGTATGGCTACACCTTC. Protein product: CASSRQGARYGYTF.

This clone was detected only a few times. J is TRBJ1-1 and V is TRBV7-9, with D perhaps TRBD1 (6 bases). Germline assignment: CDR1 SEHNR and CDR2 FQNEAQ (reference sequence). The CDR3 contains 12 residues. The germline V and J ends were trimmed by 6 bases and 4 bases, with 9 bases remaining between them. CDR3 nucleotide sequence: TGTGCCAGCAGACAGGGTCCCACTGAAGCTTTCTTT. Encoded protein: CASRQGPTEAFF.

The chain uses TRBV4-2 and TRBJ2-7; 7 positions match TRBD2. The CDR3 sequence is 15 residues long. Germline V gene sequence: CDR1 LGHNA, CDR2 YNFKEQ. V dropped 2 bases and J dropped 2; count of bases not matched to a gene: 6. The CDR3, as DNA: TGTGCCAGCAGCCAAACCAGACTAGCAACCTACGAGCAGTACTTC. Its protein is CASSQTRLATYEQYF.

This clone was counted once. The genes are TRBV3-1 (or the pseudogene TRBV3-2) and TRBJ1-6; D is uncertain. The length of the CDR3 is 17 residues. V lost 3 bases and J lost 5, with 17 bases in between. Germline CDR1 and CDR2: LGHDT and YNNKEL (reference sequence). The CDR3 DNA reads TGTGCCAGCAGCCACACCGCGGCAGACCGCGATAATTCACCCCTCCACTTT. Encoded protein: CASSHTAADRDNSPLHF.

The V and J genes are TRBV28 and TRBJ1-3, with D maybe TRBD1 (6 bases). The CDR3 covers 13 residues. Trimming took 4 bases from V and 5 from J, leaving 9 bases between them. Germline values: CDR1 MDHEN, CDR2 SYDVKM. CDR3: CASSSGVRNTIYF. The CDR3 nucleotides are TGTGCCAGCAGTTCAGGGGTTCGAAACACCATATATTTT.